Listed here is a single T cell receptor beta chain. This record comes from a study of T cells after yellow fever vaccination. Per germline, CDR1 SGHVS and CDR2 FQNEAQ. The V gene lost 2 bases and the J gene lost 6 bases, with 19 bases spanning the gap. This CDR3 region has 16 residues. TCRdb itself ran the 5' RACE reads through MiXCR, one entry per CDR3 protein. The table records some 170,000 distinct CDR3 sequences, 9.3% of them present only once. J is TRBJ1-1 and V is TRBV7-8; D not resolved. This TCR came from a young man who received the YFV17D yellow fever vaccine. The material was CD8+ T cells sorted from PBMCs, obtained 45 days after the yellow fever booster vaccination. CDR3: CASSLKRGWRVAEAFF. The CDR3 region has the DNA TGTGCCAGCAGCTTAAAAAGAGGGTGGCGGGTCGCTGAAGCTTTCTTT. Full variable domain (outside the CDR3, taken from reference TRBV7-8 and TRBJ1-1): GAGVSQSPRYKVAKRGQDVALRCDPISGHVSLFWYQQALGQGPEFLTYFQNEAQLDKSGLPSDRFFAERPEGSVSTLKIQRTQQEDSAVYLCASSLKRGWRVAEAFFGQGTRLTVV.